The clone carrying this T cell receptor (beta chain) was counted only a few times. No antigen is known for it. The CDR3 sequence is 14 residues long. Trimming removed 4 bases from V and 1 base from J; junction bases left unmatched: 5. This record comes from a study of T cells after yellow fever vaccination. Study-level points and caveats: Few clonotypes appeared in both CD4 and CD8 compartments.

Generation of TCR cDNA used 5'RACE template switching (which added a universal primer site and UMIs). MiXCR, applied by TCRdb to the 5' RACE reads, yields one record per CDR3 protein. The sample includes about 340,000 distinct CDR3 sequences, around an eighth seen only once; the top ten take 3.2%. The gene calls are TRBV5-7 and TRBJ2-7, with 7 bases fitting TRBD1. TRBV5-7 is identified as an open reading frame with a role that is uncertain. The material was CD4+ T cells sorted from PBMCs, obtained 15 days after the yellow fever booster vaccination. The TCR was taken from a man between 18 and 29 years old who received the YFV17D yellow fever vaccine. The CDR3 sequence is CASSIRDSSYEQYV. CDR3 coding DNA: TGTGCCAGCAGCATACGGGACAGTTCCTACGAGCAGTACGTC.